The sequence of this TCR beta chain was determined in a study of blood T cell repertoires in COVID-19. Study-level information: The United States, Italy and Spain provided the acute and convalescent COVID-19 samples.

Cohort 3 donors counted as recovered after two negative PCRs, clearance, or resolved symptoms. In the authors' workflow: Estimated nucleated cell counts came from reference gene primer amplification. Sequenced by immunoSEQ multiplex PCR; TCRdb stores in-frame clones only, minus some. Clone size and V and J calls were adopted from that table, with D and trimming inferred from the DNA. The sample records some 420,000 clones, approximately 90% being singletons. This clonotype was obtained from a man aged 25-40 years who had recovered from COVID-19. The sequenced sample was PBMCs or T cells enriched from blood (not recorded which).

CDR3 sequence: CASSDRARIYNEQFF. The CDR3 DNA reads as TGTGCCAGCAGCGACAGAGCCAGAATCTACAATGAGCAGTTCTTC. This sequence joins TRBV11-3 and TRBJ2-1; weak D call: TRBD1 (5 bases). V lost 5 bases to trimming and J lost 3 bases, with 14 bases between them. Germline CDR1 and CDR2: SGHNT and YENEEA. The length of the CDR3 is 15 residues.